This T cell receptor (beta chain) was identified during a study of blood T cell repertoires in COVID-19. Study-wide context: T cells, B-cell-depleted T cells, or PBMCs supplied cDNA or gDNA.

The data were produced by immunoSEQ multiplex PCR, yet TCRdb's version contains in-frame clones alone and is incomplete. In the table there are 300,000 to 450,000 clones, around 86% of which are singletons. Looked up from germline, CDR1 is SEHNR and CDR2 is FQNEAQ (reference sequence). V was trimmed by 1 base and J by 0 bases, leaving 13 bases between them. This CDR3 has 17 residues. The sequence derives from a human donor in a cohort sampled during active COVID-19. V and J are TRBV7-9 and TRBJ1-5, with a possible D match to TRBD1 (6 bases). Sequenced input: peripheral blood. CDR3 sequence (DNA): TGTGCCAGCAGCTTAGGGGGGCCCAGCTATAGCAATCAGCCCCAGCATTTT. Translation: CASSLGGPSYSNQPQHF. Full variable domain (outside the CDR3, taken from reference TRBV7-9 and TRBJ1-5): DTGVSQNPRHKITKRGQNVTFRCDPISEHNRLYWYRQTLGQGPEFLTYFQNEAQLEKSRLLSDRFSAERPKGSFSTLEIQRTEQGDSAMYLCASSLGGPSYSNQPQHFGDGTRLSIL.